Presented here are 25 T cell receptor beta chains from one specimen sequenced in a study of OX40 agonist ivuxolimab in advanced cancers. Some clones are missing from TCRdb's copy, which holds only in-frame ones; the method was immunoSEQ multiplex PCR. This table holds about 43,000 clones, around 94% found once. The sample consisted of CD4+ or CD8+ T cells sorted from blood, taken in a trial of the OX40 agonist ivuxolimab. All receptors come from an adult with an advanced solid tumor such as melanoma, head and neck, liver or kidney cancer.

In this sample, this clone turned up once. V gene TRBV6-1 combines with J gene TRBJ2-7; D gene unclear. Germline V CDR1 and CDR2: MNHNS, SASEGT. The length of the CDR3 is 11 residues. The V end lost 5 bases, the J end lost 3 bases, and 5 bases lay between the germline ends. As DNA, the CDR3 is TGTGCCAGCAGTTCCTACTACGAGCAGTACTTC. This encodes CASSSYYEQYF.

This clone was observed once. V gene TRBV30 combines with J gene TRBJ2-7, with D maybe TRBD2 (6 bases). The V end lost 1 base, the J end lost 0 bases, and 10 bases lay between the germline ends. CDR3 length: 14 amino acids. The germline V gene encodes CDR1 GTSNPN and CDR2 SVGIG (reference sequence). The CDR3 is CAWSEGRGSYEQYF. The CDR3 DNA sequence: TGTGCCTGGAGTGAAGGGCGGGGCTCCTACGAGCAGTACTTC.

The rearrangement uses TRBV5-4 and TRBJ2-7; D may be TRBD2 (6 bases). CDR1 SGHNT and CDR2 YYREEE come from the germline V gene (reference sequence). The CDR3 is 13 residues long. V was trimmed by 4 bases and J by 3 bases, leaving 11 bases between them. The CDR3: CASSAGKLYEQYF. The CDR3 DNA is TGTGCCAGCAGCGCGGGGAAGCTCTACGAGCAGTACTTC.

In this sample, this clone turned up once. The rearrangement joins TRBV5-6 to TRBJ2-3; D perhaps matches TRBD2 (5 bases). The CDR3 has 15 amino acids. Germline CDR1 and CDR2: SGHDT and YYEEEE. Trimming shortened V by 0 bases and J by 0 bases, and 8 bases separated the two germline ends. The CDR3 is CASSLERDSTDTQYF. The CDR3, as DNA: TGTGCCAGCAGCTTGGAACGGGATAGCACAGATACGCAGTATTTT.

CDR3 bases: TGTGCCAGTAGTTTCCTGCGGGGAGATGGCTACACCTTC. This encodes CASSFLRGDGYTF. The genes are TRBV19 and TRBJ1-2; D unclear. CDR1 LNHDA and CDR2 SQIVND come from the germline V gene (reference sequence). V lost 5 bases, J lost 6 bases, and 13 bases lay in between. The CDR3 is 13 amino acids.

The chain recombines TRBV12-5 with TRBJ2-4; 8 bases match TRBD1. The CDR3 spans 14 residues. V lost 3 bases, J lost 8 bases, and 6 bases stayed unmatched. Germline CDR1 and CDR2: LGHNT and FRNRAP. As DNA, the CDR3 is TGTGCTAGTGGTTTCGGACAGGGTATAGACATTCAGTACTTC. This codes for CASGFGQGIDIQYF.

V and J are TRBV28 and TRBJ1-1; D remains ambiguous. This CDR3 contains 14 residues. Germline V gene sequence: CDR1 MDHEN, CDR2 SYDVKM. V was pared by 3 bases and J by 0 bases, with 8 bases between. The CDR3 protein is CASSFPLLNTEAFF. The CDR3 nucleotides read TGTGCCAGCAGTTTCCCCCTGTTGAACACTGAAGCTTTCTTT.

The genes are TRBV7-9 and TRBJ1-3; D may be TRBD1 (5 bases). The germline V and J ends were trimmed by 1 base and 2 bases, with 6 bases remaining between them. Germline V lookup: CDR1 SEHNR, CDR2 FQNEAQ (reference sequence). The CDR3 loop spans 14 amino acids. The CDR3 sequence is CASSLGGAGNTIYF. The CDR3 DNA is TGTGCCAGCAGCTTAGGGGGGGCTGGAAACACCATATATTTT. The variable domain in full, completed from reference TRBV7-9 and TRBJ1-3, reads DTGVSQNPRHKITKRGQNVTFRCDPISEHNRLYWYRQTLGQGPEFLTYFQNEAQLEKSRLLSDRFSAERPKGSFSTLEIQRTEQGDSAMYLCASSLGGAGNTIYFGEGSWLTVV.

The chain joins TRBV6-1 to TRBJ1-5, with 11 positions matching TRBD1. Germline CDR1 MNHNS, CDR2 SASEGT. This CDR3 has 14 amino acids. The V and J ends lost 10 bases and 6 bases, in that order; junction bases with no gene match: 8. DNA of the CDR3: TGTGCCACCGATGAAGGACAGGGGGCTCAGCCCCAGCATTTT. It yields the protein CATDEGQGAQPQHF.

The chain uses TRBV19 and TRBJ1-1; 9 bases match TRBD1. CDR3 size: 15 residues. Germline CDR1 LNHDA, CDR2 SQIVND (reference sequence). J lost 3 bases, V lost 5 bases, and 7 bases had no gene match. The CDR3 sequence: CASSPLQGADTEAFF. As DNA, the CDR3 is TGTGCCAGTAGTCCTCTACAGGGGGCGGACACTGAAGCTTTCTTT.

The J gene is TRBJ2-7, the V gene TRBV11-1; 15 bases match TRBD2. The V segment lost 4 bases and the J segment 3 bases; nucleotides outside the gene matches: 4. The length of the CDR3 is 16 residues. CDR1 is SGHAT, CDR2 FQDESV, per germline (reference sequence). CDR3 amino acids: CASSSRTSGGDYEQYF. In nucleotides, the CDR3 is TGTGCCAGCAGCTCCCGGACTAGCGGGGGGGACTACGAGCAGTACTTC.

The chain carries TRBV11-2 and TRBJ1-2, with D uncertain. The V gene's germline CDR1 is SGHAT and CDR2 FQNNGV. Trimming shortened V by 3 bases and J by 5 bases, and 16 bases separated the two germline ends. The length of the CDR3 is 15 residues. The CDR3, as DNA: TGTGCCAGCAGCTTGGAAGCTTACAGCCAATATGGCTACACCTTC. Translation: CASSLEAYSQYGYTF.

The rearrangement joins TRBV30 to TRBJ2-7; a weak D match, TRBD1 (5 bases). V was trimmed by 0 bases and J by 1 base, leaving 7 bases between them. Germline loops: CDR1 GTSNPN, CDR2 SVGIG (reference sequence). There are 13 residues in the CDR3. The CDR3 sequence: CAWSVDSSYEQYF. The CDR3 bases are TGTGCCTGGAGTGTCGACAGTTCCTACGAGCAGTACTTC.

DNA for the CDR3: TGTGCCAGCAGTCACCCCCTAGCGGGATACAATGAGCAGTTCTTC. This sequence encodes CASSHPLAGYNEQFF. The V and J genes are TRBV6-6 and TRBJ2-1; TRBD2 agrees at 9 bases. This CDR3 region has 15 residues. V was clipped by 5 bases and J by 4 bases; unmatched bases: 6. Germline V gene data show CDR1 as MNHNY and CDR2 as SVGAGI (reference sequence).

The rearrangement joins TRBV27 to TRBJ1-1; possibly TRBD1 for D (6 bases). The V gene's germline CDR1 is MNHEY and CDR2 SMNVEV (reference sequence). This CDR3 spans 13 amino acids. V lost 5 bases and J lost 6, with 13 bases in between. CDR3 nucleotides: TGTGCCAGCAGTCTCAGGGGTGGGCCTGAAGCTTTCTTT. This encodes CASSLRGGPEAFF.

The V and J genes are TRBV9 and TRBJ2-1, with D hard to call. The V end lost 4 bases, the J end lost 0 bases, and 5 bases lay between the germline ends. The germline gives CDR1 SGDLS, CDR2 YYNGEE. The CDR3 is 13 amino acids. The CDR3 is CASSSSSYNEQFF. The CDR3 DNA reads TGTGCCAGCAGCTCTAGCTCCTACAATGAGCAGTTCTTC.

This chain connects TRBV5-1 to TRBJ1-1; no clear D. The V gene lost 2 bases and the J gene lost 2 bases, with 16 bases spanning the gap. CDR1 is SGHRS, CDR2 YFSETQ, per germline. CDR3 size: 16 residues. Here the CDR3 DNA reads TGCGCCAGCAGCTTCCTAACCGGGTCTCGAAACACTGAAGCTTTCTTT. It codes for CASSFLTGSRNTEAFF.

The chain joins TRBV9 to TRBJ2-1, with TRBD1 matching 8 bases. The CDR3 runs to 13 residues. Germline trimming cut 4 bases from V and 6 bases from J; bases unmatched to any gene: 3. Germline values: CDR1 SGDLS, CDR2 YYNGEE. This CDR3 is CASSIGQGNEQFF. DNA for the CDR3: TGTGCCAGCAGCATCGGACAGGGCAATGAGCAGTTCTTC.

In its sample, this clone was seen once. The rearrangement links TRBV21-1 to TRBJ2-2; the table's TRBD1 call for D was not verified on the DNA. TRBV21-1 is termed a pseudogene. The CDR3 length is 15 residues. CDR3 in amino acids: CASSKGTGHTGELFF. The CDR3 DNA follows: TGTGCCAGCAGCAAAGGGACAGGGCACACCGGGGAGCTGTTTTTT.

The chain recombines TRBV7-8 with TRBJ1-4, with no clear D. Germline V gives CDR1 SGHVS, CDR2 FQNEAQ. The ends were cut back, 3 bases at V and 0 bases at J, with 5 bases in the middle. The CDR3 length is 14 residues. The CDR3 spells CASSFAATNEKLFF. The CDR3 region has the DNA TGTGCCAGCAGCTTTGCTGCAACTAATGAAAAACTGTTTTTT. Variable domain in full (rest from reference TRBV7-8 and TRBJ1-4): GAGVSQSPRYKVAKRGQDVALRCDPISGHVSLFWYQQALGQGPEFLTYFQNEAQLDKSGLPSDRFFAERPEGSVSTLKIQRTQQEDSAVYLCASSFAATNEKLFFGSGTQLSVL.

The chain uses TRBV27 and TRBJ2-2; D is undetermined. The ends were cut back, 3 bases at V and 3 bases at J, with 2 bases in the middle. This CDR3 region has 12 residues. Per the germline V gene, CDR1 is MNHEY and CDR2 is SMNVEV (reference sequence). The CDR3 DNA reads TGTGCCAGCAGTTTTTACACCGGGGAGCTGTTTTTT. It codes for CASSFYTGELFF.

This chain connects TRBV9 to TRBJ2-7; 9 bases are shared with TRBD2. The V gene's germline CDR1 is SGDLS and CDR2 YYNGEE. There are 15 residues in the CDR3. Germline trimming cut 2 bases from V and 2 bases from J; bases unmatched to any gene: 5. The chain's CDR3 is CASSVSASGTYEQYF. CDR3 nucleotide sequence: TGTGCCAGCAGCGTCTCTGCTAGCGGGACCTACGAGCAGTACTTC.

J is TRBJ2-7 and V is TRBV7-9; tentatively, D is TRBD2 (7 bases). Germline CDR1 reads SEHNR; CDR2 reads FQNEAQ (reference sequence). The V end was cut by 5 bases, the J end by 4 bases, with 18 bases between. The CDR3 has 15 residues. CDR3 in amino acids: CASSQQGRGGYEQYF. In nucleotides, the CDR3 is TGTGCCAGCAGCCAGCAGGGCAGGGGAGGGTACGAGCAGTACTTC.

The chain uses TRBV27 and TRBJ2-7; D is undetermined. This CDR3 has 12 amino acids. V was pared by 4 bases and J by 2 bases, with 6 bases between. CDR1 is MNHEY and CDR2 is SMNVEV in the germline V gene (reference sequence). The CDR3: CASSSATYEQYF. CDR3 DNA sequence: TGTGCCAGCAGTTCGGCGACCTACGAGCAGTACTTC.

The chain employs TRBV20-1 and TRBJ1-2; D is uncertain. The CDR3 is 9 residues long. With 6 bases removed from V and 8 bases from J, the gap between germline ends came to 7 bases. The germline CDR1 and CDR2 sequences are DFQATT and SNEGSKA (reference sequence). CDR3 coding DNA: TGCAGTGCCACAGACGGCTACACCTTC. This encodes CSATDGYTF.